This T cell receptor (beta chain) is from a study of blood T cell repertoires in COVID-19. About the research overall: Material from acute and convalescent COVID-19 was sourced from the United States, Italy and Spain. In each case, the material was cDNA or gDNA derived from T cells, B-cell-depleted T cells, or PBMCs.

Authors' processing steps: Estimated nucleated cell counts came from reference gene primer amplification. Clones were sequenced by immunoSEQ multiplex PCR, and TCRdb holds only the in-frame ones, with some missing. V and J calls and clone size come straight from that table; D and trimming were deduced from the DNA. The sample consists of 400,000 or so clones, 70% to 90% of them appearing once. During active infection, Seattle patients enrolled and were then monitored through disease. The CDR3 length is 14 residues. V was shortened by 4 bases and J by 5 bases, with 16 bases between the two germline ends. CDR1 is SQVTM and CDR2 is ANQGSEA in the germline V gene.

Sequenced material: peripheral blood. V is TRBV29-1 and J is TRBJ2-3; a weak D match, TRBD2 (6 bases). This sequence originates from a young man with COVID-19, enrolled during active disease. The CDR3 DNA follows: TGCAGCGTTGTTTTCGAGACTAGACAAGATACGCAGTATTTT. Protein sequence: CSVVFETRQDTQYF.